This T cell receptor (beta chain) emerged from a study of blood T cell repertoires in COVID-19. Study details: From T cells, B-cell-depleted T cells, or PBMCs came the material, which was cDNA or gDNA.

In germline, CDR1 is MNHNS, CDR2 SASEGT. The CDR3 contains 12 residues. Trimming shortened V by 6 bases and J by 6 bases, and 12 bases separated the two germline ends. Data came from immunoSEQ multiplex PCR; TCRdb stores just in-frame clones and leaves some out. Here the sample spans more than 100,000 clones, 70% to 85% being singletons. The chain couples TRBV6-1 to TRBJ2-7; D is ambiguous. The sample comprised peripheral blood. This sequence was found in a woman in her 50s with acute or convalescent COVID-19. As DNA, the CDR3 is TGTGCCAGCAGCCCCTCTTCTGTCGAGCAGTACTTC. Translating it yields CASSPSSVEQYF.